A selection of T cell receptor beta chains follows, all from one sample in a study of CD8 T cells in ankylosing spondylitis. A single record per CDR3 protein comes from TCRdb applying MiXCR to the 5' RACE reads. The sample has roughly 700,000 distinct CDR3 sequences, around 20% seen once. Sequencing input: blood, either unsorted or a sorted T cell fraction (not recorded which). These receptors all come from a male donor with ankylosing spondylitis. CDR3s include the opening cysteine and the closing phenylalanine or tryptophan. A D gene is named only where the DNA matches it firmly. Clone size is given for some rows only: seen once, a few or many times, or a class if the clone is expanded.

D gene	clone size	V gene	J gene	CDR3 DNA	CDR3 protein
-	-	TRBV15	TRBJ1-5	TGTGCCACCAGCAGGGAGGGATTGAGACCCCAGCATTTT	CATSREGLRPQHF
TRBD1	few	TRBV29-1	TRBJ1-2	TGCAGCGTTGAGATAACGGACAGGGTTGGCTACACCTTC	CSVEITDRVGYTF
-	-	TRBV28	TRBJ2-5	TGTGCCAGCAGTTCACTCACCGGGACACAAGAGACCCAGTACTTC	CASSSLTGTQETQYF
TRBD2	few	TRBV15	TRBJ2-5	TGTGCCACCAGCCGCGATAGCGGGTACAAACAAGAGACCCAGTACTTC	CATSRDSGYKQETQYF
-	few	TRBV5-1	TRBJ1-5	TGCGCCAGCAGCTTCGGGGGGCGCAATCAGCCCCAGCATTTT	CASSFGGRNQPQHF
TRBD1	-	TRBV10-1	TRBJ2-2	TGCGCCAGCAGTGAGACCCCAGGGGGCCCCGGGGAGCTGTTTTTT	CASSETPGGPGELFF
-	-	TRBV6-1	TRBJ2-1	TGTGCCAGCAGTGAAATGGCAGGGTTCTACAATGAGCAGTTCTTC	CASSEMAGFYNEQFF
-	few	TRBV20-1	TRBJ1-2	TGCAGTGCCAGCCGTCCCGGGGGCGCGAACTATGGCTACACCTTC	CSASRPGGANYGYTF
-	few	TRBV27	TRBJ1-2	TGTGCCAGCAGTTTATTTGGGGGGGCTCTGGAGGGCTACACCTTC	CASSLFGGALEGYTF
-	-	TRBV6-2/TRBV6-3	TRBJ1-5	TGTGCCAGCAGAGATCACTCCGGGTTATACAATCAGCCCCAGCATTTT	CASRDHSGLYNQPQHF
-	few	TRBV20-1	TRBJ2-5	TGCAGTGCGAAGACAGGACAGTTTGCTGAGACCCAGTACTTC	CSAKTGQFAETQYF
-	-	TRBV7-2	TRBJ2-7	TGTGCCAGCAGGCGCACGGCCGGGAGTATAGGAGACGAGCAGTACTTC	CASRRTAGSIGDEQYF
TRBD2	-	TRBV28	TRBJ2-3	TGTGCCAGCAGTTTATCGGGACTACCAGATACGCAGTATTTT	CASSLSGLPDTQYF
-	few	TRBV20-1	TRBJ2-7	TGCAGTGCTAGAGTGGGGGCGCGGTACGAGCAGTACTTC	CSARVGARYEQYF
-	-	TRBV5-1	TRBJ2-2	TGCGCCAGCAGCATTTACGACGGGAACACCGGGGAGCTGTTTTTT	CASSIYDGNTGELFF
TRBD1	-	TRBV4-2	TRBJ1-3	TGTGCCAGCAGCCAAGGGACAGGGGGTGGAAACACCATATATTTT	CASSQGTGGGNTIYF
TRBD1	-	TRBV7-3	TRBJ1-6	TGTGCCAGCAGCCTACGGGGACAGGGGGCTTATAATTCACCCCTCCACTTT	CASSLRGQGAYNSPLHF